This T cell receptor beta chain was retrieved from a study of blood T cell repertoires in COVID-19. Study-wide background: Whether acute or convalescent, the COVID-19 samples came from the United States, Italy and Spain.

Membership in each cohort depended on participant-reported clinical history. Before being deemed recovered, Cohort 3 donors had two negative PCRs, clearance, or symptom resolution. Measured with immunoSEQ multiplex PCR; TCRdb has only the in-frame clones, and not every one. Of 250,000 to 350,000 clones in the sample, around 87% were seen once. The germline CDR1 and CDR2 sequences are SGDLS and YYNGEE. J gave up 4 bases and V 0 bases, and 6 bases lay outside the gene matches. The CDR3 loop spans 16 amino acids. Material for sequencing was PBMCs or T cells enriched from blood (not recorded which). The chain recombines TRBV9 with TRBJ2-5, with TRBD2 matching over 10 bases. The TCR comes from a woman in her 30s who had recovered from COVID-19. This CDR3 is CASSVDSGGGRETQYF. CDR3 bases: TGTGCCAGCAGCGTAGACAGCGGGGGGGGCCGAGAGACCCAGTACTTC. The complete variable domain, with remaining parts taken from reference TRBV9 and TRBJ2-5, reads DSGVTQTPKHLITATGQRVTLRCSPRSGDLSVYWYQQSLDQGLQFLIQYYNGEERAKGNILERFSAQQFPDLHSELNLSSLELGDSALYFCASSVDSGGGRETQYFGPGTRLLVL.